Listed below are T cell receptor beta chains from one sample, sequenced in a study of Graves' ophthalmopathy and Graves' hyperthyroidism. TCRdb reprocessed the multiplex PCR reads with MiXCR, giving one entry per CDR3 protein. The data hold over a million distinct CDR3 sequences, with 35% to 45% observed a single time. Source material: peripheral blood or thyroid tissue (not recorded which). The source of these receptors is an adult man with Graves' hyperthyroidism. Both conserved end residues are part of each CDR3. The D gene is left open where the match is weak. The size field is filled for only some rows; it gives once, few, many or a size class.

CDR3 DNA: TGCGCCAGCAGTGAGGGACTCGGGGTGCAAGAGACCCAGTACTTC
CDR3 protein: CASSEGLGVQETQYF
V gene: TRBV10-1
clone size: NA
J gene: TRBJ2-5
D gene: NA

CDR3 DNA: TGCAGCGTTGAACGACAGGGACAGAACTATGGCTACACCTTC
CDR3 protein: CSVERQGQNYGYTF
V gene: TRBV29-1
clone size: many
J gene: TRBJ1-2
D gene: TRBD1

CDR3 DNA: TGTGCCAGCAGCGAAGGGACAGACTTCTACGAGCAGTACTTC
CDR3 protein: CASSEGTDFYEQYF
V gene: TRBV5-8
clone size: many
J gene: TRBJ2-7
D gene: TRBD1

CDR3 DNA: TGTGCCAGCAGTGAAGTGCGGGGCGGGGGGGCTTTCTTT
CDR3 protein: CASSEVRGGGAFF
V gene: TRBV10-3
clone size: NA
J gene: TRBJ1-1
D gene: NA

CDR3 DNA: TGCAGCTTGGTAGGGGGAACTGAAGCTTTCTTT
CDR3 protein: CSLVGGTEAFF
V gene: TRBV29-1
clone size: few
J gene: TRBJ1-1
D gene: NA

CDR3 DNA: TGTGCCAGCAGTTACTCTCCGGGGCCAAACTCTAACTATGGCTACACCTTC
CDR3 protein: CASSYSPGPNSNYGYTF
V gene: TRBV6-6
clone size: few
J gene: TRBJ1-2
D gene: NA

CDR3 DNA: TGTGCCACGGGCGACAGTCCGCTCAATCAGCCCCAGCATTTT
CDR3 protein: CATGDSPLNQPQHF
V gene: TRBV10-3
clone size: few
J gene: TRBJ1-5
D gene: NA

CDR3 DNA: TGTGCCAGCAGTGAAACAGGGACCGGGGAGCTGTTTTTT
CDR3 protein: CASSETGTGELFF
V gene: TRBV25-1
clone size: many
J gene: TRBJ2-2
D gene: NA

CDR3 DNA: TGTGCCAGCAGCCTAGGGGGGAACGATCAGCCCCAGCATTTT
CDR3 protein: CASSLGGNDQPQHF
V gene: TRBV9
clone size: many
J gene: TRBJ1-5
D gene: NA

CDR3 DNA: TGTGCCAGCAGCTTTAGCGTCAGGGCCTACGAGCAGTACTTC
CDR3 protein: CASSFSVRAYEQYF
V gene: TRBV7-9
clone size: many
J gene: TRBJ2-7
D gene: NA

CDR3 DNA: TGTGCCAGCTCGCCACTAGCGGATACCTACGAGCAGTACTTC
CDR3 protein: CASSPLADTYEQYF
V gene: TRBV9
clone size: few
J gene: TRBJ2-7
D gene: TRBD2

CDR3 DNA: TGTGCCAGCAGCGAACAAGGCGAGACCCAGTACTTC
CDR3 protein: CASSEQGETQYF
V gene: TRBV7-8
clone size: many
J gene: TRBJ2-5
D gene: NA

CDR3 DNA: TGCGCCAGCAGTGCTGGAGCGGCGGGTTACTCACCCCTCCACTTT
CDR3 protein: CASSAGAAGYSPLHF
V gene: TRBV10-2
clone size: NA
J gene: TRBJ1-6
D gene: NA

CDR3 DNA: TGTGCCATCAGTGTGGACAGGGGCCAAGAGACCCAGTACTTC
CDR3 protein: CAISVDRGQETQYF
V gene: TRBV10-3
clone size: many
J gene: TRBJ2-5
D gene: TRBD1

CDR3 DNA: TGCGCCAGCAGCCAAGCTCCGGGGAGTCTCGAGCAGTACTTC
CDR3 protein: CASSQAPGSLEQYF
V gene: TRBV4-3
clone size: many
J gene: TRBJ2-7
D gene: NA

CDR3 DNA: TGCAGTGCTGGAATCTCTGGACAAGGGCACACTGAAGCTTTCTTT
CDR3 protein: CSAGISGQGHTEAFF
V gene: TRBV20-1
clone size: NA
J gene: TRBJ1-1
D gene: NA

CDR3 DNA: TGTGCCAGCAGCCCGGCGGCTAGCGGCCCCTACGAGCAGTACTTC
CDR3 protein: CASSPAASGPYEQYF
V gene: TRBV6-6
clone size: few
J gene: TRBJ2-7
D gene: TRBD2

CDR3 DNA: TGCGCCAGCAGCTTGGATGGCCGGGGGAATGAAAAACTGTTTTTT
CDR3 protein: CASSLDGRGNEKLFF
V gene: TRBV5-1
clone size: many
J gene: TRBJ1-4
D gene: NA

CDR3 DNA: TGTGCCAGCAGCCGCGGGTTGGGGGCCGGGGCCAACGTCCTGACTTTC
CDR3 protein: CASSRGLGAGANVLTF
V gene: TRBV7-6
clone size: many
J gene: TRBJ2-6
D gene: NA

CDR3 DNA: TGTGCCAGCAGTGATCCGGGGCAGGGGGGCTATTCACCCCTCCACTTT
CDR3 protein: CASSDPGQGGYSPLHF
V gene: TRBV25-1
clone size: NA
J gene: TRBJ1-6
D gene: TRBD1

CDR3 DNA: TGCAGTGCTTCCGGGACAGTTTCCTATGGCTACACCTTC
CDR3 protein: CSASGTVSYGYTF
V gene: TRBV20-1
clone size: many
J gene: TRBJ1-2
D gene: TRBD1

CDR3 DNA: TGTGCCAGCAGTTTATCGAAGGACAGGGGAGCGCAGTCCCAGCATTTT
CDR3 protein: CASSLSKDRGAQSQHF
V gene: TRBV12-3/TRBV12-4
clone size: NA
J gene: TRBJ1-5
D gene: TRBD1

CDR3 DNA: TGTGCCAGCAGTTTATCGGACGGAAATCAGCCCCAGCATTTT
CDR3 protein: CASSLSDGNQPQHF
V gene: TRBV7-2
clone size: NA
J gene: TRBJ1-5
D gene: NA

CDR3 DNA: TGTGCCAGCAGCACGGGACAGGGCTTAGACTATGGCTACACCTTC
CDR3 protein: CASSTGQGLDYGYTF
V gene: TRBV28
clone size: NA
J gene: TRBJ1-2
D gene: TRBD1

CDR3 DNA: TGTGCCAGCAGTTACTCTACGGGACATATGAACACTGAAGCTTTCTTT
CDR3 protein: CASSYSTGHMNTEAFF
V gene: TRBV6-6
clone size: NA
J gene: TRBJ1-1
D gene: NA

CDR3 DNA: TGTGCCATCAGTGAGTCTATAGGGACGGACACCATATATTTT
CDR3 protein: CAISESIGTDTIYF
V gene: TRBV10-3
clone size: many
J gene: TRBJ1-3
D gene: NA

CDR3 DNA: TGTGCCAGCAGTGACGACAGGGTGGAGACCCAGTACTTC
CDR3 protein: CASSDDRVETQYF
V gene: TRBV6-1
clone size: NA
J gene: TRBJ2-5
D gene: TRBD1

CDR3 DNA: TGTGCCAGCAGCTTGTTGATGGGGAACACCGGGGAGCCGTTTTTT
CDR3 protein: CASSLLMGNTGEPFF
V gene: TRBV5-4
clone size: NA
J gene: TRBJ2-2
D gene: NA

CDR3 DNA: TGCAGCGTTTTTTATTCCACCGGGGAGCTGTTTTTT
CDR3 protein: CSVFYSTGELFF
V gene: TRBV29-1
clone size: many
J gene: TRBJ2-2
D gene: NA

CDR3 DNA: TGCGCCAGCAGCCCGGGTGTAGGGGGAGGTCAGCCCCAGCATTTT
CDR3 protein: CASSPGVGGGQPQHF
V gene: TRBV5-1
clone size: many
J gene: TRBJ1-5
D gene: NA

CDR3 DNA: TGTGCCAGCAGCTTGGGGGGGGGACAGATGTCCTACGAGCAGTACTTC
CDR3 protein: CASSLGGGQMSYEQYF
V gene: TRBV7-6
clone size: NA
J gene: TRBJ2-7
D gene: NA

CDR3 DNA: TGTGCCAGCAGACCTACACAGATTAATGAAAAACTGTTTTTT
CDR3 protein: CASRPTQINEKLFF
V gene: TRBV11-2
clone size: NA
J gene: TRBJ1-4
D gene: NA

CDR3 DNA: TGCAGCGTTGAAGAGGGCCATCCCGGGGAGCTGTTTTTT
CDR3 protein: CSVEEGHPGELFF
V gene: TRBV29-1
clone size: few
J gene: TRBJ2-2
D gene: NA

CDR3 DNA: TGCAGCGTCTTAGCGCTACCAGCGAACACCGGGGAGCTGTTTTTT
CDR3 protein: CSVLALPANTGELFF
V gene: TRBV29-1
clone size: many
J gene: TRBJ2-2
D gene: NA

CDR3 DNA: TGTGCCACCAGCAGGCTCTGGGGGGAGGGTGAGGGTCAGCCCCAGCATTTT
CDR3 protein: CATSRLWGEGEGQPQHF
V gene: TRBV15
clone size: few
J gene: TRBJ1-5
D gene: NA

CDR3 DNA: TGCAGTGCTAGGTTCTTGGGCGGGCAGTATTTT
CDR3 protein: CSARFLGGQYF
V gene: TRBV20-1
clone size: NA
J gene: TRBJ2-3
D gene: NA

CDR3 DNA: TGTGCCAGTAGCTGGGGGGAGTACACTGAAGCTTTCTTT
CDR3 protein: CASSWGEYTEAFF
V gene: TRBV19
clone size: many
J gene: TRBJ1-1
D gene: NA

CDR3 DNA: TGCGCCAGCAGCTTGGGAGTTACCGATCGGGACGAGCAGTACTTC
CDR3 protein: CASSLGVTDRDEQYF
V gene: TRBV5-1
clone size: few
J gene: TRBJ2-7
D gene: NA

CDR3 DNA: TGCAGTGCTAGTGGGACAGGGACTCAGCCCCAGCATTTT
CDR3 protein: CSASGTGTQPQHF
V gene: TRBV20-1
clone size: few
J gene: TRBJ1-5
D gene: TRBD1

CDR3 DNA: TGTGCCAGCAAATCCCAGGATCAAGGGGAAGCTTTCTTT
CDR3 protein: CASKSQDQGEAFF
V gene: TRBV6-5
clone size: many
J gene: TRBJ1-1
D gene: NA

CDR3 DNA: TGTGCCAGCAGTACCTTCATAGCTGGGGCCAACGTCCTGACTTTC
CDR3 protein: CASSTFIAGANVLTF
V gene: TRBV25-1
clone size: NA
J gene: TRBJ2-6
D gene: NA

CDR3 DNA: TGTGCCAGTAGTATAGGGGGGGGAGCGAACACTGAAGCTTTCTTT
CDR3 protein: CASSIGGGANTEAFF
V gene: TRBV19
clone size: many
J gene: TRBJ1-1
D gene: NA

CDR3 DNA: TGCGCCAGCAGCCAAGAGTTGAGCGAGCAGTACTTC
CDR3 protein: CASSQELSEQYF
V gene: TRBV4-1
clone size: few
J gene: TRBJ2-7
D gene: NA

CDR3 DNA: TGTGCCAGTAGCGCCGGACAGAACCATGAAAAACTGTTTTTT
CDR3 protein: CASSAGQNHEKLFF
V gene: TRBV19
clone size: many
J gene: TRBJ1-4
D gene: NA

CDR3 DNA: TGCAGTGCTAGTCGGCCGGGAGGCACCGGGGAGCTGTTTTTT
CDR3 protein: CSASRPGGTGELFF
V gene: TRBV20-1
clone size: few
J gene: TRBJ2-2
D gene: TRBD2

CDR3 DNA: TGTGCCAGCAGCTTAGTTCGCGGCGGGGAACTGTTTTTT
CDR3 protein: CASSLVRGGELFF
V gene: TRBV7-2
clone size: many
J gene: TRBJ1-4
D gene: NA

CDR3 DNA: TGTGCCAGCAGCTTAGATCCAGGGAGTTTTTCCTACGAGCAGTACTTC
CDR3 protein: CASSLDPGSFSYEQYF
V gene: TRBV11-2
clone size: NA
J gene: TRBJ2-7
D gene: NA

CDR3 DNA: TGTGCCAGCAGTGAATTCGCAGGGCGAAGCTCCTACGAGCAGTACTTC
CDR3 protein: CASSEFAGRSSYEQYF
V gene: TRBV25-1
clone size: NA
J gene: TRBJ2-7
D gene: NA

CDR3 DNA: TGTGCCAGCAGCTTAAGGCGGTTTGGGGCAGATACGCAGTATTTT
CDR3 protein: CASSLRRFGADTQYF
V gene: TRBV7-3
clone size: few
J gene: TRBJ2-3
D gene: NA

CDR3 DNA: TGCGCCAGCAGCCCCGGCGACATAAAGACCCAGTACTTC
CDR3 protein: CASSPGDIKTQYF
V gene: TRBV5-1
clone size: NA
J gene: TRBJ2-5
D gene: NA